The source of this TCR beta chain is a study of a mutant IDH1 vaccine in newly diagnosed glioma. In the study overall: Of the patients given treatment, roughly 62% were male and approximately 40% were female, and a mean age of around 41 years was recorded. Most patients had received both radiotherapy and temozolomide, the prior options being radiotherapy, temozolomide, or both. Study-wide points: Immune responses induced by vaccination arose in roughly 95% of the patients.

Concerning this clone: Its antigen is as yet unknown.

The assay was immunoSEQ multiplex PCR, and TCRdb's table has in-frame clones only and misses some. The data contain some 87,000 clones, around four fifths of them singletons. Germline-derived CDR1 and CDR2 are SEHNR and FQNEAQ (reference sequence). Trimming at V came to 5 bases and at J to 1 base, leaving 5 bases not matched to a gene. CDR3 length: 16 amino acids. Time point in this sample: baseline, week 1 (first vaccination visit). Treatment denoted: pre-vaccination baseline after standard-of-care therapy. Donors harbored newly found WHO grade 3 or 4 IDH1-mutant, ATRX-lost astrocytomas. The chain employs TRBV7-9 and TRBJ2-6, with 7 positions matching TRBD1. The source is a middle-aged man with glioma. The sequencing here drew on PBMCs, taken from a glioma patient treated with radiotherapy, temozolomide or both. CDR3 residues: CASSIDRVSGANVLTF. The CDR3 DNA follows: TGTGCCAGCAGCATAGACAGGGTTTCTGGGGCCAACGTCCTGACTTTC.